These T cell receptor beta chains were read from a single sample in a study of neoadjuvant nivolumab and ipilimumab in lung cancer. The repertoire was sequenced with immunoSEQ multiplex PCR; TCRdb's copy has only in-frame clones and lacks some. The sample carries under 15,000 clones, around 95% recorded once. The specimen comprised peripheral blood, sampled after neoadjuvant nivolumab, alone or with ipilimumab, at or shortly before surgery. The receptor source for this set is an adult with non-small cell lung cancer. The CDR3 runs from the conserved cysteine through the conserved F or W. The order of the fields is D gene, V gene, CDR3 protein. The D gene is left open where the match is weak.

>.|TRBV27
CASRPERQALNEKLFF
>TRBD2|TRBV27
CASRGLAGVAPYEQYF
>.|TRBV6-5
CASSPPSWETQYF
>.|TRBV6-7
CASSSYEGADLGDSYEQYF
>.|TRBV10-2
CASSSASYEQYF
>.|TRBV18
CASSPPSRGDEAFF
>.|TRBV6-6
CASSYSEGRLYEQYF
>TRBD2|TRBV6-5
CASSRFGGRGDIQYF
>TRBD2|TRBV5-1
CASSYAGGLTDTQYF
>.|TRBV7-9
CASSLRPGLEQYF
>.|TRBV11-3
CASSSYNTEAFF
>.|TRBV11-2
CASSPGEGRSQPQHF
>.|TRBV15
CATSRTTDGSYEQYF
>.|TRBV6-5
CASSYSHFSNDGQFF
>.|TRBV15
CATSRDTENTGELFF
>.|TRBV19
CASSATNAGAGANVLTF
>.|TRBV7-9
CASSVSGEGNYGYTF
>.|TRBV9
CASSVSDAGNTIYF
>.|TRBV5-6
CASSLAGLDNEQFF
>TRBD2|TRBV4-2
CASSQREGRMDEQFF
>.|TRBV29-1
CSVEDPAGLTSYEQYF
>.|TRBV30
CAWKVQLNTEAFF
>TRBD1|TRBV7-2
CASSRLTGGGEKLFF
>.|TRBV30
CAWRLRKAFF
>TRBD1|TRBV5-1
CASSPEGQGPYGYTF
>.|TRBV11-2
CASSLGGDQYF
>TRBD1|TRBV7-9
CASSPGGDEQYF
>.|TRBV19
CASRVRETGELFF
>TRBD2|TRBV5-1
CASSLGGLGIETQYF
>.|TRBV25-1
CASSEGEAFF
>TRBD2|TRBV5-1
CASSLFASGYNEQFF
>TRBD2|TRBV5-4
CATHWTGGGSYEQYF
>.|TRBV7-9
CASSNGGGGQETQYF
>.|TRBV11-2
CASSTRLTQNIQYF
>.|TRBV4-1
CASSQDPLNRGYTF
>TRBD2|TRBV4-2
CASSRALAESADTQYF
>.|TRBV11-2
CASSRSGPEAFF
>.|TRBV11-2
CASSWADGVNEQYF
>.|TRBV29-1
CSVQEGQINQPQHF
>TRBD2|TRBV2
CASSGLAGITDTQYF
>.|TRBV28
CASSLVSLRFGNEQFF
>.|TRBV19
CASSKTGVGTGELFF
>.|TRBV10-3
CAISQGSDQPQHF
>TRBD1|TRBV2
CASSGGGTGGSGYTF
>TRBD2|TRBV7-9
CASDRAYSGKDTQYF
>.|TRBV18
CASYTTREQETQYF
>.|TRBV19
CASSASQGPYGYTF
>.|TRBV13
CASSLGDGEQETQYF
>TRBD2|TRBV30
CAWTRLAGGLRGVIANEQFF
>.|TRBV6-6
CASSHGLNEQYF
>.|TRBV19
CASSLRAQIAKNIQYF